There are many counts of the clone carrying this TCR beta chain. Antigen specificity is unknown. This CDR3 region has 13 residues. V was shortened by 5 bases and J by 9 bases, with 11 bases between the two germline ends. TCR beta CDR3 regions were amplified from RNA. HTBI primers were employed in a first-round RT-PCR of the TCR CDR3. One entry per CDR3 protein results from TCRdb running MiXCR on the multiplex PCR reads. The top ten clones hold roughly a sixth of a sample with more than 550,000 distinct CDR3 sequences, about 17% of them seen once. The data were obtained in a study of T cells in Graves' hyperthyroidism and ophthalmopathy. Study results and caveats: The majority of expanded thyroid clonotypes above 0.001 also appeared in blood.

Participants, patients aged 18 to 65, had newly diagnosed hyperthyroidism with a duration under 2 months. The rearrangement links TRBV12-3 or TRBV12-4 to TRBJ1-6; D remains ambiguous. This clonotype was obtained from a woman aged 45-60 years with Graves' hyperthyroidism that later progressed to Graves' ophthalmopathy. Sequencing was performed on blood. The CDR3 coding sequence is TGTGCCAGCAGTCCCACGCTTGGTTCACCCCTCCACTTT. As protein: CASSPTLGSPLHF.